These 18 T cell receptor beta chains were sequenced from one sample in a study of shared clonotypes between healthy human individuals. TCRdb keeps only in-frame clones here, not all; method: immunoSEQ multiplex PCR. Here the sample spans some 2 million clones, roughly 94% being singletons. Naive CD8 populations comprised CD45RO-negative cells positively selected for CCR7, excluding terminally differentiated effector memory CD45RA+ cells. Sequencing was performed on naive CD8+ T cells sorted from blood. The source is a man aged 18 to 29 in good health.

This chain uses TRBV7-6 with TRBJ2-5; tentative D call: TRBD2 (6 bases). From germline, CDR1 is SGHVS and CDR2 FNYEAQ. CDR3 length: 15 residues. V dropped 0 bases and J dropped 7 bases, with 15 bases sitting between them. CDR3 protein: CASSLAGGTDVTQYF. CDR3 DNA sequence: TGTGCCAGCAGCTTAGCGGGGGGAACCGACGTGACCCAGTACTTC.

A few counts support this clone. The J gene is TRBJ1-1, the V gene TRBV2, with D uncertain. Germline V gene sequence: CDR1 SNHLY, CDR2 FYNNEI. The CDR3 runs to 12 residues. The ends were cut back, 4 bases at V and 0 bases at J, with 3 bases in the middle. The CDR3 sequence: CASSALNTEAFF. The CDR3 DNA sequence: TGTGCCAGCAGTGCTCTGAACACTGAAGCTTTCTTT.

V and J are TRBV2 and TRBJ2-1; 8 nucleotides align to TRBD2. V lost 6 bases, J lost 3 bases, and 4 bases stayed unmatched. This CDR3 comprises 14 residues. Germline-derived CDR1 and CDR2 are SNHLY and FYNNEI. DNA of the CDR3: TGTGCCAGCAGGGACGGGACTAGCTACAATGAGCAGTTCTTC. Protein sequence: CASRDGTSYNEQFF.

J is TRBJ2-1 and V is TRBV6-1; 14 bases line up with TRBD2. The J segment lost 8 bases and the V segment lost 3 bases, leaving 6 bases of the junction unmatched. CDR1 and CDR2 from the germline V gene are MNHNS and SASEGT. This CDR3 has 16 amino acids. The CDR3 nucleotides are TGTGCCAGCAGTGACCCCCCGGGACTAGCGGGAGATGAGCAGTTCTTC. Translated: CASSDPPGLAGDEQFF.

The chain combines TRBV4-1 with TRBJ2-7, with 7 bases aligning to TRBD2. With V trimmed by 4 bases and J by 7 bases, 13 bases remained unmatched. The germline CDR1 and CDR2 sequences are MGHRA and YSYEKL. The length of the CDR3 is 15 residues. The CDR3 nucleotides are TGCGCCAGCAGCCTCGTGGTCGGCAGGGAGGGAGAGCAGTACTTC. This encodes CASSLVVGREGEQYF.

For this clone: The sample carries other DNA sequences with the same CDR3. This chain links TRBV5-4 with TRBJ2-1; D call uncertain. Germline CDR1 reads SGHNT; CDR2 reads YYREEE (reference sequence). The CDR3 has 15 amino acids. V lost 5 bases to trimming and J lost 2 bases, with 14 bases between them. CDR3 in DNA: TGTGCCAGCAGTGACTGGGAAGAGACCTACAATGAGCAGTTCTTC. It is translated as CASSDWEETYNEQFF.

The chain carries TRBV7-9 and TRBJ2-1; no clear D gene. Trimming shortened V by 5 bases and J by 4 bases, and 15 bases separated the two germline ends. The CDR3 is 15 amino acids. Germline assignment: CDR1 SEHNR and CDR2 FQNEAQ (reference sequence). CDR3 in amino acids: CASSPTEPIYNEQFF. CDR3 DNA: TGTGCCAGCAGCCCTACGGAGCCAATTTACAATGAGCAGTTCTTC.

The J gene is TRBJ2-7, the V gene TRBV27; unclear D gene. V was shortened by 2 bases and J by 2 bases, with 13 bases between the two germline ends. Germline V gene sequence: CDR1 MNHEY, CDR2 SMNVEV (reference sequence). The CDR3 is 15 residues long. CDR3 sequence: CASSLRATNPYEQYF. The DNA of the CDR3 is TGTGCCAGCAGTTTACGGGCGACCAACCCCTACGAGCAGTACTTC.

J is TRBJ2-1 and V is TRBV7-9; 7 nucleotides agree with TRBD2. V shed 2 bases and J 7 bases; nucleotides not matched to a gene: 14. This CDR3 region has 17 residues. Germline CDR1 reads SEHNR; CDR2 reads FQNEAQ (reference sequence). The CDR3 sequence: CASSLPRGTSAGNEQFF. CDR3 bases: TGTGCCAGCAGCTTACCTCGGGGCACTAGCGCGGGGAATGAGCAGTTCTTC.

The chain combines TRBV11-2 with TRBJ1-2; D uncertain. The germline V gene encodes CDR1 SGHAT and CDR2 FQNNGV. V shed 3 bases and J shed 8 bases, with 19 bases lying between them. The CDR3 loop spans 15 amino acids. In DNA, the CDR3 is TGTGCCAGCAGCTTGTGGTATCTCGAGGGTAACGGCTACACCTTC. It is translated as CASSLWYLEGNGYTF.

This clone occurred a few times. Germline is not matched at one junction end, which may reflect a read error. The V and J genes are TRBV7-7 and TRBJ2-3; TRBD2 is a possible D gene (5 bases). Germline-derived CDR1 and CDR2 are SSHAT and FNYEAQ (reference sequence). The CDR3 spans 13 residues. The CDR3: CASSLEGTDTQYF. The CDR3 nucleotides are TGTGCTAGCAGCCTGGAGGGCACAGATACGCAGTATTTT.

The chain has TRBV12-5 and TRBJ1-2; D possibly corresponds to TRBD1 (6 bases). In germline, CDR1 is LGHNT, CDR2 FRNRAP. The CDR3 extends over 16 amino acids. The V and J ends lost 1 base and 7 bases respectively, with 19 bases between them. This chain's CDR3 is CASGLGQVRNSIGYTF. The CDR3 DNA sequence: TGTGCTAGTGGTTTGGGACAGGTTCGGAATTCGATTGGCTACACCTTC. Drawing the rest from reference TRBV12-5 and TRBJ1-2, the complete variable domain is DARVTQTPRHKVTEMGQEVTMRCQPILGHNTVFWYRQTMMQGLELLAYFRNRAPLDDSGMPKDRFSAEMPDATLATLKIQPSEPRDSAVYFCASGLGQVRNSIGYTFGSGTRLTVV.

A note on this clone: Other DNA sequences in this specimen translate into the identical CDR3. This chain joins TRBV6-5 and TRBJ1-2; D uncertain. CDR1 and CDR2 from the germline V gene are MNHEY and SVGAGI. V lost 0 bases and J lost 2, with 7 bases in between. The CDR3 runs 14 residues. CDR3 DNA sequence: TGTGCCAGCAGTTACTCGGCAGGCAACTATGGCTACACCTTC. This codes for CASSYSAGNYGYTF.

The chain uses TRBV27 and TRBJ1-3; 11 bases fit TRBD1. This CDR3 is built from 15 residues. V was pared by 6 bases and J by 4 bases, with 5 bases of the junction left unmatched. The germline V gene encodes CDR1 MNHEY and CDR2 SMNVEV (reference sequence). This CDR3 is CASSFGQGAGNTIYF. For the CDR3, the DNA is TGTGCCAGCAGCTTCGGACAGGGGGCGGGAAACACCATATATTTT.

V is TRBV7-9 and J is TRBJ2-3; 11 bases map to TRBD1. The ends lost 5 bases at V and 4 bases at J; junction bases unmatched: 5. The CDR3 contains 15 residues. Germline CDR1 SEHNR, CDR2 FQNEAQ (reference sequence). The CDR3 is CASSQPGQGADTQYF. In nucleotides, the CDR3 is TGTGCCAGCAGCCAGCCGGGACAGGGGGCAGATACGCAGTATTTT.

This clone was picked up one time. The V call is TRBV5-1, the J call TRBJ2-7, with TRBD1 as a possible D gene (6 bases). CDR3 length: 15 residues. Germline V gives CDR1 SGHRS, CDR2 YFSETQ. The V end was cut by 0 bases, the J end by 2 bases, with 12 bases between. The DNA for the CDR3 is TGCGCCAGCAGCTTGGCTTGGGACATAGCCTACGAGCAGTACTTC. This gives the protein CASSLAWDIAYEQYF.

A note on this clone: Distinct nucleotide sequences in the sample also encode this CDR3. This chain connects TRBV6-6 to TRBJ2-7; possibly TRBD2 for D (5 bases). The CDR3 spans 12 residues. CDR1 and CDR2 from the germline V gene are MNHNY and SVGAGI (reference sequence). V shed 2 bases and J shed 4 bases, with 6 bases lying between them. CDR3: CASSYAGYEQYF. The CDR3 DNA sequence: TGTGCCAGCAGTTACGCGGGTTACGAGCAGTACTTC.

This clone was detected a few times. At the DNA level, this CDR3 is encoded by other sequences in the same sample as well. V and J are TRBV5-4 and TRBJ2-7; D remains unclear. The length of the CDR3 is 13 residues. V was pared by 2 bases and J by 0 bases, with 6 bases between. Germline assignment: CDR1 SGHNT and CDR2 YYREEE (reference sequence). CDR3 sequence (DNA): TGTGCCAGCAGCTTTTGGGGCTCCTACGAGCAGTACTTC. Protein: CASSFWGSYEQYF. The full variable domain, rest sourced from reference TRBV5-4 and TRBJ2-7, is ETGVTQSPTHLIKTRGQQVTLRCSSQSGHNTVSWYQQALGQGPQFIFQYYREEENGRGNFPPRFSGLQFPNYSSELNVNALELDDSALYLCASSFWGSYEQYFGPGTRLTVT.